This T cell receptor beta chain appears in the sequencing data of a study of T cells in Graves' hyperthyroidism and ophthalmopathy. The wider study: Peripheral blood was obtained at initial diagnosis, preceding any treatment.

Diagnostic assessment was based on clinical symptoms, serum thyroxine and TRAb, thyroid ultrasound and orbital computed tomography. Regarding this clonotype: Its target is unknown.

Findings of the study overall: Among thyroid clonotypes expanded above 0.001, most also appeared in blood.

The CDR3 spans 15 residues. Germline loops: CDR1 KGHSH, CDR2 LQKENI. After removal of 6 bases from V and 2 bases from J, the junction contained 7 bases not matched to a gene. RNA transcripts were the template for amplifying TCR beta CDR3 regions. In the first-round RT-PCR of the TCR CDR3, the HTBI primer set was used. TCRdb redid the calling of the multiplex PCR reads with MiXCR, one entry per CDR3 protein. The sample records fewer than 800,000 distinct CDR3 sequences, around 15% being singletons. The V call is TRBV18, the J call TRBJ1-5; TRBD1 aligns across 7 bases. The source material was blood. This sequence originates from a man aged 18 to 29 with Graves' hyperthyroidism. CDR3 in amino acids: CASSIGQAGNQPQHF. The CDR3 DNA follows: TGTGCCAGCTCTATCGGACAGGCAGGCAATCAGCCCCAGCATTTT. The whole variable domain, remainder taken from reference TRBV18 and TRBJ1-5, is NAGVMQNPRHLVRRRGQEARLRCSPMKGHSHVYWYRQLPEEGLKFMVYLQKENIIDESGMPKERFSAEFPKEGPSILRIQQVVRGDSAAYFCASSIGQAGNQPQHFGDGTRLSIL.